This T cell receptor (beta chain) stems from a study of TIL therapy for anti-PD-1-resistant metastatic lung cancer. Sequencing used immunoSEQ v3. The table came from immunoSEQ multiplex PCR; TCRdb's copy has only in-frame clones and leaves some out. The sample includes about 36,000 clones, 73% of them seen just once. The time point denotes: pre-treatment sample, taken before nivolumab and TIL therapy. V shed 4 bases and J shed 0 bases, with 12 bases lying between them. In germline, CDR1 is SGHVS, CDR2 FQNEAQ. The CDR3 loop spans 15 amino acids. This receptor was identified in a person aged 25 to 85 with non-small cell lung cancer. The starting material was blood, obtained at baseline. The J gene is TRBJ1-2, the V gene TRBV7-8, with D uncertain. Here the CDR3 reads CASSSIPAPNYGYTF. Here the CDR3 DNA reads TGTGCCAGCAGCTCCATACCGGCCCCTAACTATGGCTACACCTTC. The variable domain in full, completed from reference TRBV7-8 and TRBJ1-2, reads GAGVSQSPRYKVAKRGQDVALRCDPISGHVSLFWYQQALGQGPEFLTYFQNEAQLDKSGLPSDRFFAERPEGSVSTLKIQRTQQEDSAVYLCASSSIPAPNYGYTFGSGTRLTVV.